Following are 28 T cell receptor beta chains from one sample sequenced in a study of T cell responses to AZD1222 COVID-19 vaccine. Some clones are missing from TCRdb's copy, which holds only in-frame ones; the method was immunoSEQ multiplex PCR. The sample has around 190,000 clones, 88% seen once; the top ten hold approximately 10%. The sequencing used peripheral blood, collected 28 days after the second AZD1222 dose. All receptors come from an adult who received the AZD1222 COVID-19 vaccine.

The chain couples TRBV7-9 to TRBJ2-1; D is unclear. Germline V gene data show CDR1 as SEHNR and CDR2 as FQNEAQ (reference sequence). Trimming took off 5 bases at V and 5 bases at J, with 13 bases between the two ends. The CDR3 consists of 14 residues. The CDR3 nucleotides are TGTGCCAGCAGCCCTTTACACCGGGACAATGAGCAGTTCTTC. Its protein product is CASSPLHRDNEQFF.

The chain employs TRBV6-5 and TRBJ1-1; D not resolved. This CDR3 contains 13 residues. V lost 8 bases to trimming and J lost 0 bases, with 10 bases between them. From germline, CDR1 is MNHEY and CDR2 SVGAGI. CDR3 residues: CASGPRMNTEAFF. The CDR3 DNA is TGTGCCAGCGGCCCCCGAATGAACACTGAAGCTTTCTTT.

The chain has TRBV19 and TRBJ2-2; 10 bases map to TRBD2. The CDR3 sequence is 19 residues long. In germline, CDR1 is LNHDA, CDR2 SQIVND (reference sequence). Unmatched junction bases numbered 19, after V lost 7 bases and J lost 5 bases. The CDR3 DNA is TGTGCCAGTACCCCAGGGTCCCGTGTAGCGGGGGGCCGGACCGGGGAGCTGTTTTTT. Its protein is CASTPGSRVAGGRTGELFF.

V gene TRBV19 combines with J gene TRBJ2-4, with D possibly being TRBD1 (6 bases). CDR3 length: 13 residues. Germline values: CDR1 LNHDA, CDR2 SQIVND (reference sequence). V lost 5 bases and J 7 bases, leaving 12 bases between the germline ends. DNA for the CDR3: TGTGCCAGTAGTCCCCACAGGGTTAACATTCAGTACTTC. It translates to CASSPHRVNIQYF.

The chain employs TRBV13 and TRBJ2-3; D tentatively reads TRBD1 or TRBD2 (5 bases each). Looked up from germline, CDR1 is PRHDT and CDR2 is FYEKMQ (reference sequence). V lost 3 bases and J 1 base, leaving 17 bases between the germline ends. This CDR3 spans 17 amino acids. CDR3 amino acids: CASSFYRRGHGTDTQYF. The CDR3 region has the DNA TGTGCCAGCAGCTTTTACAGGCGAGGGCACGGCACAGATACGCAGTATTTT.

This clone was detected a few times. The J gene is TRBJ2-1, the V gene TRBV5-1; tentatively, D is TRBD1 or TRBD2 (5 bases each). The length of the CDR3 is 17 residues. Trimming removed 2 bases at V and 0 bases at J, with 15 bases between. The germline V gene encodes CDR1 SGHRS and CDR2 YFSETQ. Here the CDR3 reads CASSLRPGRSSYNEQFF. The CDR3 region has the DNA TGCGCCAGCAGCTTAAGGCCGGGGCGAAGCTCCTACAATGAGCAGTTCTTC. Drawing the rest from reference TRBV5-1 and TRBJ2-1, the complete variable domain is KAGVTQTPRYLIKTRGQQVTLSCSPISGHRSVSWYQQTPGQGLQFLFEYFSETQRNKGNFPGRFSGRQFSNSRSEMNVSTLELGDSALYLCASSLRPGRSSYNEQFFGPGTRLTVL.

The CDR3 DNA reads TGTGCCTGGAGGCCCTTCGGCAGGGGTAGTGGGGCCAACGTCCTGACTTTC. This codes for CAWRPFGRGSGANVLTF. V is TRBV30 and J is TRBJ2-6, with D possibly being TRBD1 (6 bases). The CDR3 totals 17 residues. Germline V gives CDR1 GTSNPN, CDR2 SVGIG (reference sequence). Trimming left V 3 bases short and J 3 bases short, with 18 bases between.

To note about this clone: Other DNA variants within this sample encode the same CDR3. This sequence joins TRBV5-1 and TRBJ2-7, with 7 bases identical to TRBD1. V gave up 0 bases and J gave up 2 bases; unmatched junction bases: 5. Per the germline V gene, CDR1 is SGHRS and CDR2 is YFSETQ. This CDR3 spans 15 amino acids. CDR3 sequence (DNA): TGCGCCAGCAGCTTGGAAGGGCAGGGGGCCTACGAGCAGTACTTC. Its translation: CASSLEGQGAYEQYF.

This sequence joins TRBV24-1 and TRBJ1-4; the match to TRBD1 covers 8 bases. CDR1 is KGHDR and CDR2 is SFDVKD in the germline V gene. The V and J ends lost 4 bases and 8 bases, in that order; junction bases with no gene match: 11. CDR3 length equals 16 residues. DNA for the CDR3: TGTGCCACCAGTGACCCAGACTTCGGACAGGGCGAAAAACTGTTTTTT. Its protein is CATSDPDFGQGEKLFF.

The genes are TRBV28 and TRBJ2-7; 7 nucleotides agree with TRBD1. The germline V gene has CDR1 MDHEN and CDR2 SYDVKM. Trimming cost V 7 bases and J 2 bases; bases outside gene matches: 14. The CDR3 is made up of 16 amino acids. The CDR3 protein is CASTPPGAGGTYEQYF. The CDR3 nucleotides are TGTGCCAGCACCCCCCCCGGGGCAGGGGGAACCTACGAGCAGTACTTC.

This clone has a handful of counts. The chain employs TRBV5-1 and TRBJ1-1; D possibly corresponds to TRBD1 (6 bases). This CDR3 contains 14 residues. V gave up 0 bases and J gave up 5 bases, with 11 bases separating them. Looked up from germline, CDR1 is SGHRS and CDR2 is YFSETQ. The CDR3 loop is CASSLGQEGTEAFF. The CDR3 nucleotides read TGCGCCAGCAGCTTGGGACAGGAGGGAACTGAAGCTTTCTTT. The entire variable domain, with the rest obtained from reference TRBV5-1 and TRBJ1-1, is as follows: KAGVTQTPRYLIKTRGQQVTLSCSPISGHRSVSWYQQTPGQGLQFLFEYFSETQRNKGNFPGRFSGRQFSNSRSEMNVSTLELGDSALYLCASSLGQEGTEAFFGQGTRLTVV.

The chain couples TRBV10-3 to TRBJ1-2; D gene uncertain. This CDR3 contains 13 residues. Germline V gene sequence: CDR1 ENHRY, CDR2 SYGVKD. V was shortened by 7 bases and J by 3 bases, with 12 bases between the two germline ends. CDR3 DNA: TGTGCCATCATGTCGCAGAAGGACTATGGCTACACCTTC. It yields the protein CAIMSQKDYGYTF.

The CDR3 protein is CASRTGSMRYTF. The CDR3 DNA is TGTGCCAGCAGGACAGGATCTATGCGCTACACCTTC. V usage is TRBV27 and J usage is TRBJ1-2; D may be TRBD1 (6 bases). The CDR3 consists of 12 residues. Per germline, CDR1 MNHEY and CDR2 SMNVEV (reference sequence). V lost 6 bases to trimming and J lost 9 bases, with 14 bases between them.

In this sample, this clone turned up once. V and J are TRBV7-9 and TRBJ1-1, with D uncertain. Trimming took off 5 bases at V and 3 bases at J, with 10 bases between the two ends. The germline CDR1 and CDR2 sequences are SEHNR and FQNEAQ (reference sequence). The CDR3 loop spans 13 amino acids. The CDR3 protein is CASSPYGDTEAFF. DNA of the CDR3: TGTGCCAGCAGCCCCTACGGGGACACTGAAGCTTTCTTT.

The chain employs TRBV9 and TRBJ1-3; TRBD1 might be the D (6 bases). Germline V gene sequence: CDR1 SGDLS, CDR2 YYNGEE. V gave up 3 bases and J gave up 2 bases, with 15 bases separating them. This CDR3 is built from 16 residues. In DNA form, the CDR3 reads TGTGCCAGCAGCGCGACGGACAGTCCCCCTGGAAACACCATATATTTT. As protein: CASSATDSPPGNTIYF.

The chain employs TRBV11-2 and TRBJ2-2, with D perhaps TRBD2 (6 bases). The V end was cut by 5 bases, the J end by 6 bases, with 10 bases between. The CDR3 runs 13 residues. The germline V gene encodes CDR1 SGHAT and CDR2 FQNNGV. The CDR3 loop is CASSPGGPGELFF. DNA for the CDR3: TGTGCCAGCAGCCCCGGGGGACCCGGGGAGCTGTTTTTT. Supplemented by reference TRBV11-2 and TRBJ2-2, the full variable domain reads EAGVAQSPRYKIIEKRQSVAFWCNPISGHATLYWYQQILGQGPKLLIQFQNNGVVDDSQLPKDRFSAERLKGVDSTLKIQPAKLEDSAVYLCASSPGGPGELFFGEGSRLTVL.

This sequence joins TRBV14 and TRBJ1-2, with TRBD1 matching over 9 bases. The ends lost 4 bases at V and 0 bases at J; junction bases unmatched: 9. Germline assignment: CDR1 SGHDN and CDR2 FVKESK. The CDR3 contains 17 residues. CDR3 in amino acids: CASSLRTGARANYGYTF. CDR3 DNA sequence: TGTGCCAGCAGCCTCCGGACAGGGGCCAGAGCTAACTATGGCTACACCTTC.

This chain joins TRBV7-2 and TRBJ2-5; D may correspond to TRBD1 or TRBD2 (5 bases each). Germline CDR1 SGHTA, CDR2 FQGNSA. The CDR3 runs 15 residues. Between the trimmed V and J ends, which lost 1 base and 1 base, there was a span of 10 bases. CDR3 loop: CASSLVEGPQETQYF. The CDR3, as DNA: TGTGCCAGCAGCTTAGTAGAGGGGCCCCAAGAGACCCAGTACTTC.

The chain links TRBV19 to TRBJ1-6; D unclear. The CDR3 length is 15 residues. The germline gives CDR1 LNHDA, CDR2 SQIVND (reference sequence). Trimming took off 7 bases at V and 5 bases at J, with 15 bases between the two ends. CDR3 coding DNA: TGTGCCAGTACCCTCTTTCGTGGGAATAATTCACCCCTCCACTTT. This sequence encodes CASTLFRGNNSPLHF.

The V call is TRBV24-1, the J call TRBJ2-7, with D perhaps matching TRBD1 (5 bases). CDR1 and CDR2 (germline): KGHDR, SFDVKD. Between the trimmed V and J ends, which lost 4 bases and 3 bases, there was a span of 9 bases. The CDR3 covers 13 residues. CDR3: CATSDPGFYEQYF. CDR3 DNA sequence: TGTGCCACCAGTGACCCAGGGTTCTACGAGCAGTACTTC.

The chain links TRBV19 to TRBJ1-6; TRBD1 matches at 10 bases. CDR3 length: 15 amino acids. Germline CDR1 is LNHDA and CDR2 is SQIVND (reference sequence). V gave up 5 bases and J gave up 7 bases; unmatched junction bases: 5. The CDR3 region has the DNA TGTGCCAGTAGTGTCGGGACAGGGGAAAATTCACCCCTCCACTTT. Protein sequence: CASSVGTGENSPLHF.

The chain joins TRBV5-1 to TRBJ2-5; D is unresolved. CDR1 is SGHRS and CDR2 is YFSETQ in the germline V gene. CDR3 length equals 18 residues. Trimming removed 4 bases from V and 0 bases from J, with 22 bases in between. The CDR3 DNA follows: TGCGCCAGCAGCCCCCTAGATGGGCTCGACGGGTACCAAGAGACCCAGTACTTC. Protein product: CASSPLDGLDGYQETQYF.

This clone appeared once. This rearrangement joins TRBV27 to TRBJ1-5, with 8 bases matching TRBD1. The ends lost 6 bases at V and 7 bases at J; junction bases unmatched: 5. Germline assignment: CDR1 MNHEY and CDR2 SMNVEV (reference sequence). CDR3 size: 13 residues. For the CDR3, the DNA is TGTGCCAGCAGCTCGACAGGGGCCCAGCCCCAGCATTTT. Amino acids: CASSSTGAQPQHF.

V gene TRBV19 combines with J gene TRBJ1-4; 10 positions match TRBD1. Losses at the gene ends were 1 base for V and 12 bases for J; bases not matched to a gene: 8. CDR1 is LNHDA, CDR2 SQIVND, per germline (reference sequence). The length of the CDR3 is 15 residues. The CDR3 sequence: CASSIGDRGFEELFF. Here the CDR3 DNA reads TGTGCCAGTAGTATAGGGGACAGGGGATTCGAAGAACTGTTTTTT.

The count of this clone is one. The chain joins TRBV7-9 to TRBJ2-1; 8 positions agree with TRBD1. Looked up from germline, CDR1 is SEHNR and CDR2 is FQNEAQ (reference sequence). J lost 8 bases, V lost 5 bases, and 8 bases had no gene match. This CDR3 has 14 residues. In DNA form, the CDR3 reads TGTGCCAGCAGCGGGGGACAGGTCAACCATGAGCAGTTCTTC. It specifies CASSGGQVNHEQFF.

V gene TRBV5-1 combines with J gene TRBJ1-1, with D unclear. V shed 0 bases and J shed 0 bases, with 9 bases lying between them. Per the germline V gene, CDR1 is SGHRS and CDR2 is YFSETQ. This CDR3 contains 15 residues. The CDR3 DNA sequence: TGCGCCAGCAGCTTGGAGCCGACCCTGAACACTGAAGCTTTCTTT. It codes for CASSLEPTLNTEAFF.

The rearrangement links TRBV29-1 to TRBJ1-1; a possible D gene is TRBD1 (6 bases). The CDR3 runs to 14 residues. V dropped 6 bases and J dropped 5 bases, with 19 bases sitting between them. Germline CDR1 reads SQVTM; CDR2 reads ANQGSEA. The CDR3 DNA reads TGCAGCGTGGAACAGGGTCCGGGGGAGACTGAAGCTTTCTTT. Protein sequence: CSVEQGPGETEAFF.

This sequence joins TRBV9 and TRBJ2-3, with D possibly matching TRBD2 (6 bases). The germline CDR1 and CDR2 sequences are SGDLS and YYNGEE. This CDR3 contains 16 residues. Trimming stripped 1 base from V and 1 base from J, with 13 bases between. In DNA form, the CDR3 reads TGTGCCAGCAGCGTAATAGGGGCTAGCGGCACAGATACGCAGTATTTT. Its translation: CASSVIGASGTDTQYF. The variable domain in full, completed from reference TRBV9 and TRBJ2-3, reads DSGVTQTPKHLITATGQRVTLRCSPRSGDLSVYWYQQSLDQGLQFLIQYYNGEERAKGNILERFSAQQFPDLHSELNLSSLELGDSALYFCASSVIGASGTDTQYFGPGTRLTVL.